Listed here is a single T cell receptor (beta chain). The CDR3 is 16 amino acids. V was clipped by 3 bases and J by 5 bases; unmatched bases: 12. CDR1 and CDR2 from the germline V gene are KGHSH and LQKENI. The sample is drawn from a study of blood T cell repertoires in COVID-19. At the level of the study: The United States, Italy and Spain supplied acute and convalescent COVID-19 samples. T cells, B-cell-depleted T cells, or PBMCs supplied cDNA or gDNA.

Authors' analysis steps: Reference gene primer amplification gave nucleated cell count estimates. The data were produced by immunoSEQ multiplex PCR, yet TCRdb's version contains in-frame clones alone and is incomplete. V and J calls and clone size follow that table, whereas D and trimming were derived from the DNA. The table records some 200,000 clones, roughly 88% of them present only once. The source is a man younger than 30 with active or convalescent COVID-19. The sample comprised peripheral blood. This chain uses TRBV18 with TRBJ2-5; 7 nucleotides line up with TRBD1. The CDR3 nucleotides read TGTGCCAGCTCACCTAACAGGGGTAGAGTTGCGGAGACCCAGTACTTC. The encoded protein is CASSPNRGRVAETQYF.